One and the same sample provided the 3 T cell receptor beta chains below, sequenced in a study of T cells in localized non-small cell lung cancer. Profiled with immunoSEQ multiplex PCR; TCRdb holds only in-frame clones, not every one. This table has about 1,900 clones, under 30% appearing once. The specimen was normal lung tissue next to the tumor, collected before any cancer treatment. The receptors come from an older female donor with stage I lung adenocarcinoma.

This clone showed up just once. The chain uses TRBV19 and TRBJ1-1; 9 nucleotides agree with TRBD1. Germline V CDR1 and CDR2: LNHDA, SQIVND (reference sequence). The CDR3 length is 15 residues. The ends lost 5 bases at V and 4 bases at J; junction bases unmatched: 8. The CDR3 coding sequence is TGTGCCAGTAGTTCCCAATCGACAGGGGGCACTGAAGCTTTCTTT. As protein: CASSSQSTGGTEAFF.

J is TRBJ2-1 and V is TRBV1. TRBV1 is tagged as a pseudogene. The CDR3 runs to 14 residues. CDR3 nucleotide sequence: TGCGCCAGCAGCCAAGATACGGACCCGACTGAGCAGTTCTTC. Translating gives CASSQDTDPTEQFF.

V gene TRBV19 combines with J gene TRBJ1-2; no reliable D call. Germline assignment: CDR1 LNHDA and CDR2 SQIVND (reference sequence). Trimming cost V 3 bases and J 8 bases, with 16 bases left between them. The CDR3 is 14 residues long. The CDR3 coding sequence is TGTGCCAGTAGTATGCGCCCCTCCCTGGCGGGCTACACCTTC. Protein: CASSMRPSLAGYTF.